A selection of T cell receptor beta chains follows, all from one sample in a study of cytomegalovirus exposure and HLA in healthy donors. Measured with immunoSEQ multiplex PCR; TCRdb has only the in-frame clones, and not every one. The sample includes roughly 43,000 clones, 92% seen only once; the top ten take 5.6%. Sequencing used PBMCs. These receptors were taken from a young man in good health and CMV-seronegative. CDR3s include the opening cysteine and the closing phenylalanine or tryptophan. The D gene is left open where the match is weak. The listing skips clone size in some rows; elsewhere it reads once, few, many or a size class.

TRBD1	TRBV7-3	.	TRBJ1-6	CASSPTGTGASPLHF	TGTGCCAGCAGTCCTACCGGGACAGGGGCTTCACCCCTCCACTTT
TRBD1	TRBV27	.	TRBJ2-7	CASNPGTGVDEQYF	TGTGCCAGCAACCCCGGGACAGGGGTCGACGAGCAGTACTTC
TRBD2	TRBV19	.	TRBJ2-1	CASTPAGGFYNEQFF	TGTGCCAGTACCCCAGCGGGAGGATTTTACAATGAGCAGTTCTTC
.	TRBV18	.	TRBJ1-6	CASSPPRGGNNSPLHF	TGTGCCAGCTCACCACCTCGGGGAGGGAATAATTCACCCCTCCACTTT
.	TRBV7-2	.	TRBJ2-5	CASSLNGAQETQYF	TGTGCCAGCAGCTTAAATGGGGCCCAAGAGACCCAGTACTTC
TRBD1	TRBV5-3	.	TRBJ1-1	CARSLVAGGMNTEAFF	TGTGCCAGAAGCTTGGTCGCAGGGGGAATGAACACTGAAGCTTTCTTT
TRBD2	TRBV6-5	once	TRBJ2-5	CASSYEGGLGTATQYF	TGTGCCAGCAGTTACGAGGGAGGGTTGGGCACCGCGACCCAGTACTTC
TRBD2	TRBV7-2	.	TRBJ2-3	CASSGSGSYGDTQYF	TGTGCCAGCAGTGGGAGCGGGAGTTATGGAGATACGCAGTATTTT
TRBD2	TRBV25-1	.	TRBJ2-1	CASRTSGDNEQFF	TGTGCCAGCAGGACTAGCGGGGACAATGAGCAGTTCTTC
TRBD1	TRBV7-9	.	TRBJ1-2	CASSLALPGGGGYTF	TGTGCCAGCAGCTTAGCTCTCCCAGGGGGTGGTGGCTACACCTTC
.	TRBV19	.	TRBJ2-1	CASSSGTLYNEQFF	TGTGCCAGTAGTTCCGGGACTTTGTACAATGAGCAGTTCTTC
TRBD1	TRBV27	once	TRBJ1-6	CASRRDRATGNSPLHF	TGTGCCAGCAGACGGGACAGGGCCACGGGAAATTCACCCCTCCACTTT
TRBD1	TRBV10-3	.	TRBJ1-6	CAISESDRGENSPLHF	TGTGCCATCAGTGAATCGGACAGGGGGGAGAATTCACCCCTCCACTTT
.	TRBV7-2	.	TRBJ2-7	CASSLYFGEQYF	TGTGCCAGCAGCTTATATTTCGGCGAGCAGTACTTC
TRBD1	TRBV28	.	TRBJ2-7	CASSFGDRGYEQYF	TGTGCCAGCAGTTTTGGGGACAGGGGTTACGAGCAGTACTTC
TRBD2	TRBV18	once	TRBJ2-1	CASSPLAGFDNEQFF	TGTGCCAGCTCACCCCTAGCGGGGTTCGACAATGAGCAGTTCTTC
.	TRBV10-3	.	TRBJ2-1	CAISESGSSYNEQFF	TGTGCCATCAGTGAGTCTGGGAGTAGCTACAATGAGCAGTTCTTC
TRBD2	TRBV5-1	.	TRBJ2-5	CASSRLANREETQYF	TGCGCCAGCAGCCGACTAGCGAACCGCGAAGAGACCCAGTACTTC
.	TRBV7-3	.	TRBJ2-2	CASSPAAVAGELFF	TGTGCCAGCAGCCCCGCAGCGGTGGCCGGGGAGCTGTTTTTT
.	TRBV29-1	.	TRBJ2-7	CSAGRTGSSYEQYF	TGCAGCGCTGGAAGGACGGGGAGCTCCTACGAGCAGTACTTC
.	TRBV19	.	TRBJ1-4	CASKRGSTSNEKLFF	TGTGCCAGTAAAAGGGGATCAACATCTAATGAAAAACTGTTTTTT
TRBD2	TRBV9	.	TRBJ2-1	CASSVVVRGDYNEQFF	TGTGCCAGCAGCGTAGTCGTGCGGGGGGACTACAATGAGCAGTTCTTC
TRBD2	TRBV7-2	.	TRBJ2-3	CASSTTSGGATDTQYF	TGTGCCAGCAGCACGACTAGCGGGGGGGCGACAGATACGCAGTATTTT
.	TRBV7-9	.	TRBJ2-5	CASSLNGGQETQYF	TGTGCCAGCAGCTTAAACGGAGGACAAGAGACCCAGTACTTC
.	TRBV6-4	.	TRBJ2-3	CASSAYLSSTDTQYF	TGTGCCAGCAGCGCCTACTTGTCTAGCACAGATACGCAGTATTTT
TRBD2	TRBV5-1	.	TRBJ2-1	CASSSLTSGSYNEQFF	TGCGCCAGCAGCTCCTTGACTAGCGGCTCCTACAATGAGCAGTTCTTC
TRBD1	TRBV18	.	TRBJ1-4	CASSQGQVATNEKLFF	TGTGCCAGCTCACAGGGACAGGTTGCAACTAATGAAAAACTGTTTTTT
TRBD1	TRBV5-4	.	TRBJ1-2	CASTTSQGDYGYTF	TGTGCCAGCACTACGTCTCAGGGGGACTATGGCTACACCTTC
.	TRBV11-2	once	TRBJ1-4	CASSLGQANEKLFF	TGTGCCAGCAGCTTAGGTCAGGCTAATGAAAAACTGTTTTTT
.	TRBV5-5	.	TRBJ1-3	CASSFVSGTGNTIYF	TGTGCCAGCAGCTTCGTCTCGGGTACTGGAAACACCATATATTTT
.	TRBV18	.	TRBJ1-5	CASSLRPQHF	TGTGCCAGCTCACTGAGGCCCCAGCATTTT
TRBD2	TRBV5-1	.	TRBJ2-3	CASSLGSGWSDTQYF	TGCGCCAGCAGCTTGGGTAGCGGGTGGTCGGATACGCAGTATTTT
.	TRBV11-2	.	TRBJ2-7	CASSLTDSYEQYF	TGTGCCAGCAGCTTAACAGATTCCTACGAGCAGTACTTC
.	TRBV18	.	TRBJ1-1	CASSPMRDFGTEAFF	TGTGCCAGCTCACCAATGCGAGACTTCGGCACTGAAGCTTTCTTT
TRBD1	TRBV10-3	.	TRBJ1-2	CAISARDSNYGYTF	TGTGCCATCAGCGCTCGGGACAGTAACTATGGCTACACCTTC
TRBD1	TRBV5-1	.	TRBJ2-1	CASRAGGYNEQFF	TGCGCCAGCAGGGCAGGGGGATACAATGAGCAGTTCTTC
.	TRBV25-1	once	TRBJ1-1	CASSGIGGVTEAFF	TGTGCCAGCAGTGGTATTGGGGGGGTCACTGAAGCTTTCTTT
TRBD1	TRBV10-3	.	TRBJ1-2	CAISGGQGEGYTF	TGTGCCATCAGTGGGGGACAGGGAGAGGGCTACACCTTC
TRBD2	TRBV7-3	.	TRBJ2-1	CASSRSGRSYNEQFF	TGTGCCAGCAGCCGGAGCGGGAGATCCTACAATGAGCAGTTCTTC
TRBD1	TRBV19	.	TRBJ1-2	CASRGQGFVYGYTF	TGTGCCAGTAGGGGACAGGGGTTCGTCTATGGCTACACCTTC
.	TRBV19	.	TRBJ1-5	CASSMSGASNQPQHF	TGTGCCAGTAGTATGTCAGGGGCTAGCAATCAGCCCCAGCATTTT
TRBD2	TRBV15	.	TRBJ2-3	CATSRRTGTSGRDTQYF	TGTGCCACCAGCAGACGTACCGGGACTAGCGGGAGGGATACGCAGTATTTT
TRBD1	TRBV6-6	.	TRBJ1-5	CASSDRGYSNQPQHF	TGTGCCAGCAGCGACAGGGGGTATAGCAATCAGCCCCAGCATTTT
.	TRBV7-8	.	TRBJ2-2	CASSLNRNTGELFF	TGTGCCAGCAGCTTGAACAGGAACACCGGGGAGCTGTTTTTT
.	TRBV19	.	TRBJ1-1	CASSWFGQNTEAFF	TGTGCCAGTAGTTGGTTCGGACAGAACACTGAAGCTTTCTTT
.	TRBV7-8	.	TRBJ1-1	CASSLAQAKAFF	TGTGCCAGCAGCTTAGCCCAGGCTAAAGCTTTCTTT